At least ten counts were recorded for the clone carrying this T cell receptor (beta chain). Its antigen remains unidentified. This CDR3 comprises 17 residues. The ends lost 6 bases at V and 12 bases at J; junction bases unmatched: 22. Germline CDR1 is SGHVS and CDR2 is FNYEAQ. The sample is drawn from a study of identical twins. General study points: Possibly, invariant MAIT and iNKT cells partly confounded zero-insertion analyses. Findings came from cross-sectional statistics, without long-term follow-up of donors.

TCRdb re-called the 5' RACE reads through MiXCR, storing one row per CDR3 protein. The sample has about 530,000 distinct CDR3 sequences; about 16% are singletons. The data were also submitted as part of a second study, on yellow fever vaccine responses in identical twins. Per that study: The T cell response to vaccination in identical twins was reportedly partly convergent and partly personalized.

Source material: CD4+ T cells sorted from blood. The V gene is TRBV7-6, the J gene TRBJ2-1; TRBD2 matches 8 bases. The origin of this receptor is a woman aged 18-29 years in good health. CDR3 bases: TGTGCCAGCAGTTCCCTTTTAGCGGGGAGAGCCCCACTGGGGCAGTTCTTC. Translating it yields CASSSLLAGRAPLGQFF.